This T cell receptor beta chain was sequenced for a study of control samples from healthy donors and cancer patients. The method was immunoSEQ multiplex PCR; TCRdb's version includes in-frame clones alone and lacks a portion of them. Reported are under 200,000 clones; the ten largest clones contain approximately 2.2%. The CDR3 consists of 13 residues. The ends were cut back, 6 bases at V and 0 bases at J, with 8 bases in the middle. From germline, CDR1 is MNHEY and CDR2 SVGAGI. The clonotype originates from a woman aged 25 to 39 in good health. Sequencing was done on a sample of blood. The J gene is TRBJ1-1, the V gene TRBV6-5, with no clear D. DNA of the CDR3: TGTGCCAGCAGGACAAACTTGAACACTGAAGCTTTCTTT. Amino acids: CASRTNLNTEAFF.